This TCR beta chain was profiled in a study of T cell repertoires in cytomegalovirus infection. Each CDR3 protein is one row after TCRdb ran MiXCR on the reads. The sample yields roughly 500,000 distinct CDR3 sequences, around a third seen once. This clonotype was counted only a few times. What it recognizes is unknown. Germline V gene lookup returns CDR1 SGHAT and CDR2 FQDESV (reference sequence). This CDR3 is 13 amino acids long. V lost 4 bases and J 5 bases, leaving 12 bases between the germline ends. The source was cultured PBMCs, collected from culture after CMV antigen stimulation. This chain links TRBV11-1 with TRBJ2-7; D gene ambiguous. The clonotype originates from a human donor in good health (CMV status not recorded). Some clones in this sample may be carry-over from other donors' samples. CDR3 residues: CASSSRTRHEQYF. The CDR3 nucleotides are TGTGCCAGCAGCTCTCGGACGCGCCACGAGCAGTACTTC.